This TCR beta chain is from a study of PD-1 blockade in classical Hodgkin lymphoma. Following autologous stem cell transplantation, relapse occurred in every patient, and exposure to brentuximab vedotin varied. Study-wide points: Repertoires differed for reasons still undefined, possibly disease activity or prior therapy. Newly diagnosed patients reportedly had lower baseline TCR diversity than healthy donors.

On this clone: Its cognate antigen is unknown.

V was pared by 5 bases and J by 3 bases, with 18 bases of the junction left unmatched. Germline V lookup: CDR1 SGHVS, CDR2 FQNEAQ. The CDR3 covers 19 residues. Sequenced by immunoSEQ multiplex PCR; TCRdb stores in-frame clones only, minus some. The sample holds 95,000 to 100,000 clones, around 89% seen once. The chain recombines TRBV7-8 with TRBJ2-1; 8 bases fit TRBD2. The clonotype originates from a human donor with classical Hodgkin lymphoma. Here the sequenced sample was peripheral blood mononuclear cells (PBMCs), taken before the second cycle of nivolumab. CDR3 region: CASSPRVAGNRGGYNEQFF. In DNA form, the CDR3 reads TGTGCCAGCAGCCCCCGGGTAGCGGGGAACCGAGGGGGCTACAATGAGCAGTTCTTC.